The entry below describes one T cell receptor (beta chain). Its matching antigen is unknown. This sample was taken from a study of T cell responses to AZD1222 COVID-19 vaccine. Study-level background: Second-dose groups at about 4 or about 12 weeks were pooled.

Whole-study results and caveats: Reportedly, close to half of spike-specific TCRs are directed against unmutated variant regions. Repertoires were obtained solely post-peak T cell response.

Assay: immunoSEQ multiplex PCR; the TCRdb copy retains only in-frame clones and omits some. The sample lists 95,000 to 150,000 clones; around 87% were seen once. The CDR3 is 14 amino acids. CDR1 is MNHNS, CDR2 SASEGT, per germline. The V end lost 5 bases, the J end lost 7 bases, and 17 bases lay between the germline ends. This sequence was found in an adult in good health. V is TRBV6-1 and J is TRBJ1-2; weak D call: TRBD1 (6 bases). The sequencing used peripheral blood, collected on day 0 of AZD1222 vaccination. CDR3 residues: CASSFDRLDSGYTF. CDR3 coding DNA: TGTGCCAGCAGTTTCGACAGGTTGGACTCTGGCTACACCTTC.